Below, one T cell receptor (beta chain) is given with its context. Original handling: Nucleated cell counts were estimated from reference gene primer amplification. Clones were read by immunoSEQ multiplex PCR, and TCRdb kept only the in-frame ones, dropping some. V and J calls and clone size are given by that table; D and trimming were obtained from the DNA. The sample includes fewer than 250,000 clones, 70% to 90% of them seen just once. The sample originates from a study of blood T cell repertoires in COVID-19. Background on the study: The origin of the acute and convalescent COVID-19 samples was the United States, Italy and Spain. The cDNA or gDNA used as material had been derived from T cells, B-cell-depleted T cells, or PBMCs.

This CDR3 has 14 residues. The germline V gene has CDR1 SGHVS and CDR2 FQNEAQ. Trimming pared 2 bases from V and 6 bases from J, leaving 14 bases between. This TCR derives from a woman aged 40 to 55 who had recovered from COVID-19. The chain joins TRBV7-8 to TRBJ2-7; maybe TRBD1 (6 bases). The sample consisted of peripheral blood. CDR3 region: CASSLPSGQREQYF. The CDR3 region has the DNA TGTGCCAGCAGCTTACCCTCGGGACAACGCGAGCAGTACTTC.